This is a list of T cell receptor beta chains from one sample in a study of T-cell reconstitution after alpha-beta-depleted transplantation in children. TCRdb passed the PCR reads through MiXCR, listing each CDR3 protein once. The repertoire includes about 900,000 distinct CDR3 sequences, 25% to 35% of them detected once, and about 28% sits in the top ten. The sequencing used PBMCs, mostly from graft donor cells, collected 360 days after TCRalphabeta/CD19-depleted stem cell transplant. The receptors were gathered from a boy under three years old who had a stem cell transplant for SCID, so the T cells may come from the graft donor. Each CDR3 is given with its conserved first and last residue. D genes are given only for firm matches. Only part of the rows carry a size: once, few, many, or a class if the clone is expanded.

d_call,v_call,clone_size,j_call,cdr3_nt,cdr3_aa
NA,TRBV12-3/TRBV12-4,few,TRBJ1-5,TGTGCCAGCAGTTTTGGTTCTAGATGGGCAGGACATCAGCCCCAGCATTTT,CASSFGSRWAGHQPQHF
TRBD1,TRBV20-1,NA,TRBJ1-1,TGCAGTGCTCGGGACAGGGGTGTGGACACTGAAGCTTTCTTT,CSARDRGVDTEAFF
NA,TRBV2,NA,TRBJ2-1,TGTGCCAGCAGTGTTCTTACTAGCTCCTACAATGAGCAGTTCTTC,CASSVLTSSYNEQFF
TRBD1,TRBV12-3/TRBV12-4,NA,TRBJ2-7,TGTGCCAGCAGCCCGGGACAGCCAAAAGGGCGTAACTACGAGCAGTACTTC,CASSPGQPKGRNYEQYF
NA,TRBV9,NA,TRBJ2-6,TGTGCCAGCAGCTGGGACCCTCGCTCTGGGGCCAACGTCCTGACTTTC,CASSWDPRSGANVLTF
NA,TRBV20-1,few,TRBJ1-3,TGCAGTGCTAGAGACCCGTCCGGAGAAAACACCATATATTTT,CSARDPSGENTIYF
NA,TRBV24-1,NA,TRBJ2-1,TGTGCCACCAGTGATTTCGGCCCCGGTGAGCAGTTCTTC,CATSDFGPGEQFF
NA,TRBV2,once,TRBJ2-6,TGTGCCAGCAGTGTAGAGAGCTCTGGGGCCAACGTCCTGACTTTC,CASSVESSGANVLTF
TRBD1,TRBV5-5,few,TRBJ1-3,TGTGCCAGCAGCTTTCCCCAAAACCGGGACAGAGGAAACACCATATATTTT,CASSFPQNRDRGNTIYF
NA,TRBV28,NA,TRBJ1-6,TGTGCCAGCAGTTACCCTTGGACAGATAGGGGTTCACCCCTCCACTTT,CASSYPWTDRGSPLHF
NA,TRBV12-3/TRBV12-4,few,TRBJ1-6,TGTGCCAGCAGCCCCAGGGTGAGCTCCTATAATTCACCCCTCCACTTT,CASSPRVSSYNSPLHF
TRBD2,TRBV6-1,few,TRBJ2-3,TGTGCCAGCAAGACTAGCGGAAGCACAGATACGCAGTATTTT,CASKTSGSTDTQYF
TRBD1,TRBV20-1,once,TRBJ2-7,TGCAGTGCTAGAGGGGGGACAGTCCGGGAGCAGTACTTC,CSARGGTVREQYF
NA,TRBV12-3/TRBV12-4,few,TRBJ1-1,TGTGCCAGCACTTGCGGCCCGAACACTGAAGCTTTCTTT,CASTCGPNTEAFF
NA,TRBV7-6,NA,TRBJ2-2,TGTGCCAGCAGCTCCTCGAGCCTCAACACCGGGGAGCTGTTTTTT,CASSSSSLNTGELFF
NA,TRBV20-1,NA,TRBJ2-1,TGCAGTGCTCCTCGGGCTGGGGATGAGCAGTTCTTC,CSAPRAGDEQFF
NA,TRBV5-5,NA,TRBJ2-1,TGTGCCAGCAGCTTGGTCTGGGGTCTAGCATCCTACAATGAGCAGTTCTTC,CASSLVWGLASYNEQFF
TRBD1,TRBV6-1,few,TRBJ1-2,TGTGCCAGCACTCGAGGGGGACAGATCACTAACTATGGCTACACCTTC,CASTRGGQITNYGYTF
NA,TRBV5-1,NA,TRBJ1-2,TGCGCCAGCAGCTTGGATTTTACAGGGAACTATGGCTACACCTTC,CASSLDFTGNYGYTF
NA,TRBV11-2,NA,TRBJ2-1,TGTGCCAGCAGCTTAGCGTCCGAATACAATGAGCAGTTCTTC,CASSLASEYNEQFF
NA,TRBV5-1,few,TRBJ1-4,TGCGCCAGCAGCTTGGGACTGCCTAATGAAAAACTGTTTTTT,CASSLGLPNEKLFF
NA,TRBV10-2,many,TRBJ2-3,TGCGCCAGCAAGGCGGGGAGATCCACAGATACGCAGTATTTT,CASKAGRSTDTQYF
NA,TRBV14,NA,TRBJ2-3,TGTGCCAGCAGCCAAGAGGGAGTATCCTTCACAGATACGCAGTATTTT,CASSQEGVSFTDTQYF
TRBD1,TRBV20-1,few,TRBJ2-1,TGCAGTGCCCAGACAGGGAGCCCCTACAATGAGCAGTTCTTC,CSAQTGSPYNEQFF
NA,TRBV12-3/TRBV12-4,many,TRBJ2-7,TGTGCCAGCAGTCCGCGACAGAACGAGCAGTACTTC,CASSPRQNEQYF
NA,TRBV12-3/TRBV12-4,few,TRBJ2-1,TGTGCCAGCAGTCCTCAGGGGGGAGGGGACAATGAGCAGTTCTTC,CASSPQGGGDNEQFF
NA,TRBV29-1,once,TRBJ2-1,TGCAGCGTTGAAGATCGGACACTCCGCGACAATGAGCAGTTCTTC,CSVEDRTLRDNEQFF
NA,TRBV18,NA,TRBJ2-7,TGTGCCAGCTCACCACAGGGACCGCACGAGCAGTACTTC,CASSPQGPHEQYF
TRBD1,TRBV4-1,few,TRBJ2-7,TGCGCCAGCAGCCAAGATCCAGGGGCAGGGGGCTCCTACGAGCAGTACTTC,CASSQDPGAGGSYEQYF
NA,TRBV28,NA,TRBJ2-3,TGTGCCAGCAGACTAGGAGGGGAAGGGACGCAGTATTTT,CASRLGGEGTQYF
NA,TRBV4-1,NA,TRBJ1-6,TGCGCCAGCAGCGAAACCCGGTACAGGTTAAGGGGTTCACCCCTCCACTTT,CASSETRYRLRGSPLHF